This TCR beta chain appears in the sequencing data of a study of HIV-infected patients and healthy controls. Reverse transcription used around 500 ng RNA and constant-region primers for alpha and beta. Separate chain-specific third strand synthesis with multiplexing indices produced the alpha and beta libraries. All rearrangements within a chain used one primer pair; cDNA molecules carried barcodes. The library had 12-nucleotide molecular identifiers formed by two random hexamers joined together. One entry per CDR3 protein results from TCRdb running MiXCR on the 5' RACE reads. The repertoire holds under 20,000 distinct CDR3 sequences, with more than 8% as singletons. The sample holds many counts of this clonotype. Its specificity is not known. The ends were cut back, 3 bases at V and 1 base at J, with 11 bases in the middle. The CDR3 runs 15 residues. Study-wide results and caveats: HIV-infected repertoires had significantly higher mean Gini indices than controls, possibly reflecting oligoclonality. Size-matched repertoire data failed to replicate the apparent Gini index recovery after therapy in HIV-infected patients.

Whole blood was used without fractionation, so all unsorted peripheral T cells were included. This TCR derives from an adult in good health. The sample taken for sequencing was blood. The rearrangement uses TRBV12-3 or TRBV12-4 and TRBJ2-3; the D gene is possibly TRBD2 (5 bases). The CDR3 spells CASSFRGPGTDTQYF. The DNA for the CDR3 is TGTGCCAGCAGTTTTCGGGGTCCAGGCACAGATACGCAGTATTTT.